This T cell receptor (beta chain) was sequenced during a study of cytomegalovirus exposure and HLA in healthy donors. The PCR used 60 Vbeta and 13 Jbeta primers. In the original workflow: About 10 million shared chains were among approximately 80 million unique TCR beta chains counted in a later analysis. Libraries were prepared by immunoSEQ multiplex PCR; TCRdb keeps only in-frame clonotypes and omits some of them. The D gene and trimming were derived from the DNA, and the V and J assignments and clone size from that table. The sample lists approximately 110,000 clones; around three quarters were seen once. Germline V gives CDR1 SGDLS, CDR2 YYNGEE. V lost 0 bases to trimming and J lost 2 bases, with 7 bases between them. The CDR3 covers 14 residues. Comments on this clone: Its target is not known.

Findings of the study overall: Cytomegalovirus association was assigned to over 150 TCR beta chains. The classifier, whose performance was assessed in both the original and validation cohorts, reportedly diagnosed cytomegalovirus status with high specificity and sensitivity. It was reported that TCR beta sequences correctly inferred the HLA-A and HLA-B alleles for most subjects.

V is TRBV9 and J is TRBJ2-3; the D is unclear. The origin of this receptor is a man aged 45-60 years in good health and CMV-seropositive. Sample: PBMCs. The CDR3 reads CASSVDISTDTQYF. The CDR3 DNA sequence: TGTGCCAGCAGCGTAGACATATCCACAGATACGCAGTATTTT. Combining the CDR3 with reference TRBV9 and TRBJ2-3 gives the whole variable domain DSGVTQTPKHLITATGQRVTLRCSPRSGDLSVYWYQQSLDQGLQFLIQYYNGEERAKGNILERFSAQQFPDLHSELNLSSLELGDSALYFCASSVDISTDTQYFGPGTRLTVL.